The sequence of this T cell receptor (beta chain) was determined in a study of blood T cell repertoires in COVID-19. A few counts support this clone. Trimming stripped 6 bases from V and 7 bases from J, with 13 bases between. The V gene's germline CDR1 is SGHRS and CDR2 YFSETQ. The CDR3 spans 13 residues. Profiling relied on immunoSEQ multiplex PCR, and the TCRdb table lists in-frame clones only, not all of them. The data hold approximately 250,000 clones, with roughly 84% observed a single time. This chain connects TRBV5-1 to TRBJ1-4; tentative D call: TRBD1 (6 bases). The TCR originated in a woman between 50 and 59 years old with acute or convalescent COVID-19. Sequenced sample: peripheral blood. The CDR3 region is CASIKGVGEKLFF. CDR3 in DNA: TGCGCCAGCATAAAGGGGGTGGGTGAAAAACTGTTTTTT.